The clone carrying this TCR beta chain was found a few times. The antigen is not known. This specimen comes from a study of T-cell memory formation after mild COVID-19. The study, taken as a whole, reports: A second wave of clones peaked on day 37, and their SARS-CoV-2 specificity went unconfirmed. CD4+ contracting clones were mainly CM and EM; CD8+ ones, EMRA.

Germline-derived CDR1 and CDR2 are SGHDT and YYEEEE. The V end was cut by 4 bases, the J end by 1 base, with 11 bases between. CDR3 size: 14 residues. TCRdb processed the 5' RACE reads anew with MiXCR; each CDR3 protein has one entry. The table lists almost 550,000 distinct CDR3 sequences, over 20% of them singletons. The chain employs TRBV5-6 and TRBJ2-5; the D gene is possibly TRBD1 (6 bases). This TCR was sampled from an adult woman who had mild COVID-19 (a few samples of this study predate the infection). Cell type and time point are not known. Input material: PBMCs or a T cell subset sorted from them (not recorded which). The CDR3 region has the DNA TGTGCCAGCAGCCTCCGGACAGCCCAAGAGACCCAGTACTTC. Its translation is CASSLRTAQETQYF. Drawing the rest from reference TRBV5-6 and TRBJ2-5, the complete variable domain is DAGVTQSPTHLIKTRGQQVTLRCSPKSGHDTVSWYQQALGQGPQFIFQYYEEEERQRGNFPDRFSGHQFPNYSSELNVNALLLGDSALYLCASSLRTAQETQYFGPGTRLLVL.